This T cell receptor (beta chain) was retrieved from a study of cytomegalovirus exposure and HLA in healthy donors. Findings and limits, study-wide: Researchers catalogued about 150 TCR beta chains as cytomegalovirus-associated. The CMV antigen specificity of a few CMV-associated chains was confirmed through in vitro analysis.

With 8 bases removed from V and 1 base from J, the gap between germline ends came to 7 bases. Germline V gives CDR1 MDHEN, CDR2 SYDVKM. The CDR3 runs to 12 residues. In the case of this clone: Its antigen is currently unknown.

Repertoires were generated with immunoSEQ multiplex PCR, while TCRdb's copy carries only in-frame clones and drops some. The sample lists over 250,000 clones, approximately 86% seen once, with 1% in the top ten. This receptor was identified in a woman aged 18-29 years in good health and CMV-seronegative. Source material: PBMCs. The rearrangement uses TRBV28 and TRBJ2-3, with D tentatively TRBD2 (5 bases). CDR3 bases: TGTGCCAGCCTGGAGGGCACAGATACGCAGTATTTT. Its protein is CASLEGTDTQYF.